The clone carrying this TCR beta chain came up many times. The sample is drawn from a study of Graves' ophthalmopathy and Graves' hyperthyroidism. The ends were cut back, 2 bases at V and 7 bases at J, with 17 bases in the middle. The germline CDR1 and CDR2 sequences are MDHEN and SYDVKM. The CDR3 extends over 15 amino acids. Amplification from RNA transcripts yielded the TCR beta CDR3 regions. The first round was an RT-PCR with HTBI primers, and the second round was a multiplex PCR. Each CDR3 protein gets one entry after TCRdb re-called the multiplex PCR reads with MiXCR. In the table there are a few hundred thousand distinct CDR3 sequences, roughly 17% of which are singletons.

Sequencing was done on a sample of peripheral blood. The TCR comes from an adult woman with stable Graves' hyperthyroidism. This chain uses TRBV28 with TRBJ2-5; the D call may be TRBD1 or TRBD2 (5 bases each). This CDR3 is CASSLPSGAGGTQYF. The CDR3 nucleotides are TGTGCCAGCAGTTTACCGTCTGGGGCGGGTGGGACCCAGTACTTC.